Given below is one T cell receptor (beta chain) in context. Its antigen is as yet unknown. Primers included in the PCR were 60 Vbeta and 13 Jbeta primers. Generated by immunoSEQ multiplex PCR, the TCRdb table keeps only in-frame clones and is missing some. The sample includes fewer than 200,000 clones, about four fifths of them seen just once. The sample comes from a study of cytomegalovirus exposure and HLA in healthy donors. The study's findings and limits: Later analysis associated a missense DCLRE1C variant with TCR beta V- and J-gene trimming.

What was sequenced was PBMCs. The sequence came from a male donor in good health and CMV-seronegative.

CDR3 coding DNA: TGTGCCAGCAGCGGACGCCGGGACAGGGTGACCCACGAGCAGTACTTC. Translating it yields CASSGRRDRVTHEQYF. V usage is TRBV11-1 and J usage is TRBJ2-7; 9 nucleotides align to TRBD1. V lost 5 bases to trimming and J lost 5 bases; unmatched junction nucleotides: 13. Germline V gene data show CDR1 as SGHAT and CDR2 as FQDESV (reference sequence). CDR3 length: 16 residues.